A single sample is the source of the 27 T cell receptor beta chains below, sequenced in a study of T cells in AML relapse after transplant. Amplification used RNA template and a modified RACE PCR instead of multiplex PCR. A single record per CDR3 protein comes from TCRdb applying MiXCR to the PCR reads. The sample shows 900 to 1,300 distinct CDR3 sequences, under 20% of them seen only once. Source material: bone marrow. These receptors came from a human donor in good health.

This clonotype counts as large (0.1 to 1%). This chain connects TRBV18 to TRBJ1-4, with 9 bases identical to TRBD1. The CDR3 runs to 16 residues. The junction had 13 bases not matched to a gene; V was cut back by 6 bases and J by 8 bases. CDR1 and CDR2 (germline): KGHSH, LQKENI. The CDR3 spells CASSPVNRGRAEKLFF. CDR3 bases: TGTGCCAGCTCTCCAGTTAACAGGGGGCGAGCCGAAAAACTGTTTTTT.

In this sample, this clonotype is medium-sized. The chain carries TRBV5-1 and TRBJ2-2; D perhaps matches TRBD1 (5 bases). Deletions cut 4 bases from V and 0 bases from J, with 10 bases between. There are 15 residues in the CDR3. Germline assignment: CDR1 SGHRS and CDR2 YFSETQ. This CDR3 is CASSLDTPNTGELFF. Written as DNA, the CDR3 is TGCGCCAGCAGCCTGGACACCCCGAACACCGGGGAGCTGTTTTTT.

This clonotype is labeled as medium-sized. The chain carries TRBV2 and TRBJ1-5, with D uncertain. V lost 1 base and J 0 bases, leaving 10 bases between the germline ends. Germline-derived CDR1 and CDR2 are SNHLY and FYNNEI. The CDR3 runs 16 residues. CDR3 region: CASSEGPEISNQPQHF. DNA for the CDR3: TGTGCCAGCAGTGAAGGCCCCGAGATTAGCAATCAGCCCCAGCATTTT.

The chain has TRBV12-3 or TRBV12-4 and TRBJ1-4, with 9 nucleotides matching TRBD1. Trimming took 6 bases from V and 5 from J; bases not matched to a gene: 4. This CDR3 region has 14 residues. The CDR3 sequence: CASRPGTGNEKLFF. The CDR3 coding sequence is TGTGCCAGCAGGCCCGGGACAGGGAATGAAAAACTGTTTTTT.

This clonotype is medium-sized in the sample. The chain combines TRBV28 with TRBJ2-1; tentative D call: TRBD2 (6 bases). Germline V CDR1 and CDR2: MDHEN, SYDVKM. V lost 6 bases and J lost 9, with 24 bases in between. The CDR3 is 16 amino acids. This CDR3 is CASRQTGTPLGGEQFF. CDR3 in DNA: TGTGCCAGCAGGCAGACCGGGACTCCCTTGGGGGGTGAGCAGTTCTTC.

A note on this clonotype: Compared with germline, one end of the junction differs, possibly owing to a read error. This chain uses TRBV7-2 with TRBJ2-2, with 8 positions matching TRBD2. This CDR3 is 14 amino acids long. Germline V gene lookup returns CDR1 SGHTA and CDR2 FQGNSA. The CDR3 coding sequence is TGTGCCGGCAGCGAAGCGGGGGACACCGGGGAGCTGGTTTTT. This codes for CAGSEAGDTGELVF.

In this sample, this clonotype is medium-sized (0.01 to 0.1%). The chain combines TRBV19 with TRBJ1-1; possible D gene TRBD1, 5 bases. This CDR3 is 12 amino acids long. The V gene lost 9 bases and the J gene lost 2 bases, with 10 bases spanning the gap. Germline assignment: CDR1 LNHDA and CDR2 SQIVND (reference sequence). Written as DNA, the CDR3 is TGTGCCAGCAGGGACGTTAACACTGAAGCTTTCTTT. Translating it yields CASRDVNTEAFF.

This chain joins TRBV6-1 and TRBJ2-7; 7 bases fit TRBD1. Germline V CDR1 and CDR2: MNHNS, SASEGT. The CDR3 has 13 residues. Losses at the gene ends were 4 bases for V and 5 bases for J; bases not matched to a gene: 5. CDR3 sequence reads: CASSGQGVHEQYF. In nucleotides, the CDR3 is TGTGCCAGCAGTGGACAGGGTGTCCACGAGCAGTACTTC.

By proportion, this clonotype is medium-sized. CDR3 residues: CASSPTVSGRGQPQHF. CDR3 nucleotide sequence: TGTGCCAGCAGCCCAACTGTTTCAGGGAGGGGACAGCCCCAGCATTTT. The rearrangement links TRBV3-1 to TRBJ1-5; perhaps TRBD1 as D (5 bases). Germline lookup yields CDR1 LGHDT and CDR2 YNNKEL (reference sequence). The CDR3 consists of 16 residues. Deletions cut 4 bases from V and 7 bases from J, with 20 bases between.

Within the sample, this clonotype is large (0.1 to 1%). The rearrangement joins TRBV5-1 to TRBJ2-3; TRBD2 matches at 8 bases. Trimming at V came to 5 bases and at J to 6 bases, leaving 17 bases not matched to a gene. The CDR3 sequence is 17 residues long. Per germline, CDR1 SGHRS and CDR2 YFSETQ. CDR3 DNA: TGCGCCAGCAGTCCTTCGCCCGGAGCGGGGGCCAGGGATACGCAGTATTTT. Its translation: CASSPSPGAGARDTQYF.

This clonotype is judged medium-sized. The chain uses TRBV12-3 or TRBV12-4 and TRBJ1-1; D uncertain. Trimming took off 6 bases at V and 0 bases at J, with 20 bases between the two ends. This CDR3 contains 17 residues. The chain's CDR3 is CASSSTHPQAVNTEAFF. The CDR3 region has the DNA TGTGCCAGCAGCTCTACCCACCCCCAGGCGGTGAACACTGAAGCTTTCTTT.

By share, this clonotype ranks as large (0.1 to 1%). V is TRBV24-1 and J is TRBJ2-6; the D is unclear. V was clipped by 6 bases and J by 0 bases, with 8 bases between them. CDR3 size: 15 residues. Germline CDR1 reads KGHDR; CDR2 reads SFDVKD. CDR3 loop: CATSSSFSGANVLTF. CDR3 nucleotide sequence: TGTGCCACCAGTAGCAGTTTCTCTGGGGCCAACGTCCTGACTTTC.

This clonotype is deemed medium-sized. This sequence joins TRBV4-2 and TRBJ2-1, with D uncertain. V was trimmed by 0 bases and J by 0 bases, leaving 6 bases between them. This CDR3 has 15 amino acids. Germline CDR1 reads LGHNA; CDR2 reads YNFKEQ. CDR3 sequence: CASSQDGDSYNEQFF. CDR3 nucleotides: TGTGCCAGCAGCCAAGATGGGGACTCCTACAATGAGCAGTTCTTC.

This clonotype is categorized as medium-sized (0.01 to 0.1%). This chain joins TRBV25-1 and TRBJ2-5; 9 positions agree with TRBD1. J gave up 4 bases and V 0 bases, and 9 bases lay outside the gene matches. Germline lookup yields CDR1 MGHDK and CDR2 SYGVNS. The CDR3 loop spans 17 amino acids. CDR3 DNA: TGTGCCAGCAGTGAATATTCTTTGACAGGGGGGCGAGAGACCCAGTACTTC. Its translation: CASSEYSLTGGRETQYF.

Within the sample, this clonotype is medium-sized. V usage is TRBV7-2 and J usage is TRBJ1-2; no reliable D call. The CDR3 totals 13 residues. V shed 5 bases and J shed 8 bases, with 15 bases lying between them. Germline V gene sequence: CDR1 SGHTA, CDR2 FQGNSA. CDR3 sequence reads: CASSRGGLEGYTF. The CDR3 bases are TGTGCCAGCAGCCGAGGTGGGTTGGAGGGCTACACCTTC. Full variable domain (remainder filled in from reference TRBV7-2 and TRBJ1-2): GAGVSQSPSNKVTEKGKDVELRCDPISGHTALYWYRQSLGQGLEFLIYFQGNSAPDKSGLPSDRFSAERTGGSVSTLTIQRTQQEDSAVYLCASSRGGLEGYTFGSGTRLTVV.

Sample share makes this clonotype medium-sized (0.01 to 0.1%). The chain uses TRBV20-1 and TRBJ1-2; 8 positions agree with TRBD1. V shed 0 bases and J 0 bases; nucleotides not matched to a gene: 3. CDR3 length equals 15 residues. From germline, CDR1 is DFQATT and CDR2 SNEGSKA (reference sequence). In DNA form, the CDR3 reads TGCAGTGCTAGAGAATTACAGGGGGCTAACTATGGCTACACCTTC. This gives the protein CSARELQGANYGYTF.

This clonotype qualifies as medium-sized. The CDR3 sequence is CASSLGGRTDTQYF. The CDR3 nucleotides read TGCGCCAGCAGCTTGGGCGGGAGGACAGATACGCAGTATTTT. V usage is TRBV5-1 and J usage is TRBJ2-3; the match to TRBD2 covers 8 bases. The length of the CDR3 is 14 residues. From germline, CDR1 is SGHRS and CDR2 YFSETQ. Germline trimming cut 0 bases from V and 3 bases from J; bases unmatched to any gene: 0.

This clonotype is deemed medium-sized (0.01 to 0.1%). The V call is TRBV24-1, the J call TRBJ2-7, with 8 bases matching TRBD2. Germline-derived CDR1 and CDR2 are KGHDR and SFDVKD. The V gene end was trimmed by 9 bases and the J gene end by 2 bases; junction bases not matched to a gene: 14. CDR3 length: 16 residues. In nucleotides, the CDR3 is TGTGCCACCGCGACGTTGGGGCTAGCGGGCCCCTACGAGCAGTACTTC. This encodes CATATLGLAGPYEQYF.

By share, this clonotype ranks as medium-sized. The rearrangement links TRBV13 to TRBJ2-1; 10 nucleotides align to TRBD2. This CDR3 has 16 residues. CDR1 is PRHDT, CDR2 FYEKMQ, per germline (reference sequence). V shed 5 bases and J 5 bases; nucleotides not matched to a gene: 9. Here the CDR3 reads CASSPRTSGANNEQFF. As DNA, the CDR3 is TGTGCCAGCAGCCCCAGGACTAGCGGAGCTAACAATGAGCAGTTCTTC.

This clonotype counts as medium-sized. The chain employs TRBV4-3 and TRBJ2-6, with D perhaps TRBD1 (6 bases). V shed 4 bases and J shed 0 bases, with 7 bases lying between them. Looked up from germline, CDR1 is LGHNA and CDR2 is YSLEER. The CDR3 totals 15 residues. Written as DNA, the CDR3 is TGCGCCAGCAGCCGGGACAACTCTGGGGCCAACGTCCTGACTTTC. It encodes CASSRDNSGANVLTF.

This clonotype rates as medium-sized (0.01 to 0.1%). V is TRBV25-1 and J is TRBJ2-3, with 12 bases that match TRBD2. There are 19 residues in the CDR3. J was trimmed by 4 bases and V by 0 bases; bases with no gene match: 11. CDR1 is MGHDK and CDR2 is SYGVNS in the germline V gene. The CDR3 reads CASSEYIVGTSGRPDTQYF. CDR3 in DNA: TGTGCCAGCAGTGAATATATAGTTGGAACTAGCGGGAGGCCAGATACGCAGTATTTT.

This clonotype qualifies as medium-sized. The chain links TRBV12-3 or TRBV12-4 to TRBJ2-7, with 9 nucleotides matching TRBD2. CDR3 length: 16 residues. The junction had 9 bases not matched to a gene; V was cut back by 3 bases and J by 3 bases. The CDR3 DNA reads as TGTGCCAGCAGTTTGGAGGCGGGGGGGGCTGGCTACGAGCAGTACTTC. Amino acid sequence: CASSLEAGGAGYEQYF.

This clonotype is labeled as large. This chain links TRBV4-2 with TRBJ2-1; no clear D. Looked up from germline, CDR1 is LGHNA and CDR2 is YNFKEQ. This CDR3 contains 12 residues. Between the trimmed V and J ends, which lost 4 bases and 6 bases, there was a span of 7 bases. The CDR3 region is CASSPPGNEQFF. CDR3 nucleotide sequence: TGTGCCAGCAGCCCACCCGGCAATGAGCAGTTCTTC.

By share of the sample, this clonotype is medium-sized. This sequence joins TRBV30 and TRBJ1-4; 8 bases align to TRBD1. The junction had 7 bases not matched to a gene; V was cut back by 5 bases and J by 8 bases. CDR3 size: 13 residues. Germline V gene lookup returns CDR1 GTSNPN and CDR2 SVGIG (reference sequence). CDR3 sequence: CAWGGQGREKLFF. The DNA for the CDR3 is TGTGCCTGGGGAGGACAGGGCCGAGAAAAACTGTTTTTT.

This clonotype counts as medium-sized (0.01 to 0.1%). Relative to the germline gene, one junction end is altered; a read error may explain this. V is TRBV20-1 and J is TRBJ2-3; unclear D gene. From germline, CDR1 is DFQATT and CDR2 SNEGSKA (reference sequence). The CDR3 totals 14 residues. The CDR3 here is CSPRAPSGTDTQYF. The CDR3 bases are TGCAGTCCTAGGGCCCCGAGCGGCACAGATACGCAGTATTTT.

By proportion, this clonotype is medium-sized (0.01 to 0.1%). V and J are TRBV15 and TRBJ2-3; maybe TRBD2 (6 bases). The CDR3 contains 16 residues. Trimming took off 2 bases at V and 3 bases at J, with 15 bases between the two ends. The V gene's germline CDR1 is LNHNV and CDR2 YYDKDF (reference sequence). The CDR3 loop reads CATSRYAGSGTDTQYF. In nucleotides, the CDR3 is TGTGCCACCAGCAGATACGCGGGAAGTGGTACAGATACGCAGTATTTT.

This clonotype is categorized as medium-sized. The gene calls are TRBV6-1 and TRBJ2-7; TRBD1 aligns across 7 bases. The CDR3 runs to 15 residues. V lost 0 bases and J lost 3; bases outside the gene matches: 5. Germline V gene sequence: CDR1 MNHNS, CDR2 SASEGT. CDR3 region: CASSEAPGQNYEQYF. The CDR3 region has the DNA TGTGCCAGCAGTGAAGCCCCGGGACAGAACTACGAGCAGTACTTC.